The present T cell receptor (beta chain) was sequenced within a study of shared clonotypes between healthy human individuals. Findings of the study overall: Larger estimated richness was generally recorded for naive subsets relative to memory subsets. Non-shared clonotypes had lower generation probabilities than those shared by all four donors.

About this clone itself: The antigen is undetermined.

The genomic DNA of each subset was split evenly across several immunoSEQ plates. The repertoire was sequenced with immunoSEQ multiplex PCR; TCRdb's copy has only in-frame clones and lacks some. The data hold under 2.5 million clones, with 85% to 95% observed a single time. The CDR3 loop spans 16 amino acids. Germline lookup yields CDR1 MDHEN and CDR2 SYDVKM. V shed 4 bases and J shed 0 bases, with 15 bases lying between them. The donors were adults (healthy and HIV-negative) with no recent acute infections or vaccinations. Specimen: naive CD4+ T cells from PBMCs. Subset denoted: CD45RA+ positively selected. This chain links TRBV28 with TRBJ1-2; D may be TRBD1 (6 bases). This clonotype was obtained from a young man in good health. Some clones in this sample may be carry-over from other donors' samples. CDR3 residues: CASSSVTTGSNYGYTF. The DNA for the CDR3 is TGTGCCAGCAGTTCGGTAACAACAGGGTCTAACTATGGCTACACCTTC.